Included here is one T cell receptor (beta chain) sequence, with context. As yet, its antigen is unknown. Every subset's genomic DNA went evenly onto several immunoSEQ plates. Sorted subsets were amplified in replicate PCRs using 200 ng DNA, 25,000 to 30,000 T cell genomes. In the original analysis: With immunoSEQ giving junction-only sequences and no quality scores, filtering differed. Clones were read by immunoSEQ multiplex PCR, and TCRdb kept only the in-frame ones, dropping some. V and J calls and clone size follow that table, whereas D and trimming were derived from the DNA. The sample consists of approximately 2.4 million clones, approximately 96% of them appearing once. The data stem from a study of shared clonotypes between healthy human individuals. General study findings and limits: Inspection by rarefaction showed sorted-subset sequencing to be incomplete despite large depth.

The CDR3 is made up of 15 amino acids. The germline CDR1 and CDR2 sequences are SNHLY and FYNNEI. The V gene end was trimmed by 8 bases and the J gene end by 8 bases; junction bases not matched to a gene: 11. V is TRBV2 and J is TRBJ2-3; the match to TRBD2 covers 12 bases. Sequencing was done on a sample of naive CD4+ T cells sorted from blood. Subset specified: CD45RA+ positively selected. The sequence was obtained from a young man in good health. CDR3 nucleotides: TGTGCCAGCGGAGGGAGGCTAGCGGGGGGGCTTACGCAGTATTTT. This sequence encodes CASGGRLAGGLTQYF.